One and the same sample provided the 7 T cell receptor beta chains below, sequenced in a study of PD-1 blockade in classical Hodgkin lymphoma. Profiling relied on immunoSEQ multiplex PCR, and the TCRdb table lists in-frame clones only, not all of them. The data show 11,000 or so clones, roughly 84% seen once. Each patient relapsed following autologous stem cell transplantation, and prior brentuximab vedotin exposure differed. Isolated CD8+ T cells were derived from thawed PBMCs through magnetic negative selection. This material consisted of CD8+ T cells from blood, taken at baseline. The receptors were gathered from a human donor with classical Hodgkin lymphoma.

This clone occurred once. The chain carries TRBV27 and TRBJ2-2; the D is unclear. CDR3 length equals 11 residues. V was trimmed by 6 bases and J by 1 base, leaving 0 bases between them. CDR1 and CDR2 from the germline V gene are MNHEY and SMNVEV (reference sequence). The CDR3 spells CASRNTGELFF. CDR3 DNA: TGTGCCAGCAGGAACACCGGGGAGCTGTTTTTT.

This clone came up once. The V and J genes are TRBV25-1 and TRBJ2-3; 10 bases align to TRBD2. Germline CDR1 MGHDK, CDR2 SYGVNS. The junction had 3 bases not matched to a gene; V was cut back by 5 bases and J by 4 bases. This CDR3 spans 14 amino acids. CDR3 region: CASSLAGEADTQYF. In DNA form, the CDR3 reads TGTGCCAGCAGTCTAGCGGGAGAAGCAGATACGCAGTATTTT.

The count of this clone is one. This chain connects TRBV27 to TRBJ2-7; D is unclear. V dropped 6 bases and J dropped 5 bases, with 11 bases sitting between them. Looked up from germline, CDR1 is MNHEY and CDR2 is SMNVEV (reference sequence). The CDR3 extends over 12 amino acids. CDR3 DNA: TGTGCCAGCAGCCCTATGGGCGACGAGCAGTACTTC. This encodes CASSPMGDEQYF.

The chain joins TRBV27 to TRBJ1-1; no definite D call. This CDR3 is 13 amino acids long. CDR1 and CDR2 from the germline V gene are MNHEY and SMNVEV (reference sequence). Trimming shortened V by 4 bases and J by 7 bases, and 13 bases separated the two germline ends. The CDR3 loop reads CASSWASPGEAFF. Written as DNA, the CDR3 is TGTGCCAGCAGTTGGGCCTCCCCGGGTGAAGCTTTCTTT.

The chain is built from TRBV4-2 and TRBJ1-5; D not certain. The CDR3 has 14 amino acids. Germline V CDR1 and CDR2: LGHNA, YNFKEQ. V was cut by 0 bases and J by 7 bases, with 10 bases left in between. CDR3 coding DNA: TGTGCCAGCAGCCAAGAAGGCCCCAGCCAGCCCCAGCATTTT. This gives the protein CASSQEGPSQPQHF.

The genes are TRBV19 and TRBJ2-1, with 10 bases aligning to TRBD2. Germline V gene lookup returns CDR1 LNHDA and CDR2 SQIVND (reference sequence). J was trimmed by 3 bases and V by 5 bases; bases with no gene match: 4. This CDR3 region has 15 residues. The CDR3 nucleotides are TGTGCCAGTAGTCGGACTAGCGGATACTACAATGAGCAGTTCTTC. Its protein product is CASSRTSGYYNEQFF.

This clone was observed once. The chain couples TRBV13 to TRBJ2-1, with D possibly TRBD1 on 5 matching bases. Germline V lookup: CDR1 PRHDT, CDR2 FYEKMQ (reference sequence). The CDR3 runs to 17 residues. V was shortened by 5 bases and J by 1 base, with 18 bases between the two germline ends. The CDR3 region has the DNA TGTGCCAGCAGCCTATACGGACACTTAAAATCCTACAATGAGCAGTTCTTC. Translating it yields CASSLYGHLKSYNEQFF.